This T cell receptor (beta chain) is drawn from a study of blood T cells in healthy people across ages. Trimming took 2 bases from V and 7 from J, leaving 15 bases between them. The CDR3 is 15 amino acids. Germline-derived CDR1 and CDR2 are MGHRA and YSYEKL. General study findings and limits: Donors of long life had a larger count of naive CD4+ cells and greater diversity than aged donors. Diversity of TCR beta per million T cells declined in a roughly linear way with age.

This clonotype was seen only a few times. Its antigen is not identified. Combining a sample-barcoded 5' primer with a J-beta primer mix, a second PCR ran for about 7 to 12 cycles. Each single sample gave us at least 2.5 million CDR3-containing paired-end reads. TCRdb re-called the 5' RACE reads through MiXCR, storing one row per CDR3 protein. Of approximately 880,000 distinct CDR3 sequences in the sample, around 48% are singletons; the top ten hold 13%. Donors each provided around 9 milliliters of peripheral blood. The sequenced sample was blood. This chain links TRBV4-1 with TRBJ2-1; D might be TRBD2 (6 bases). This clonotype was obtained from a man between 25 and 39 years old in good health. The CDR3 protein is CASSQPRAAGNEQFF. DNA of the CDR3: TGCGCCAGCAGCCAACCCAGGGCGGCGGGGAATGAGCAGTTCTTC.